The 20 T cell receptor beta chains given below trace back to one sample, sequenced in a study of pediatric ulcerative colitis. The data were produced by immunoSEQ multiplex PCR, yet TCRdb's version contains in-frame clones alone and is incomplete. The sample yields 37,000 or so clones, over 80% seen once. The sequenced sample consisted of blood. Every receptor here comes from a girl aged 5 to 17 with moderate ulcerative colitis.

J is TRBJ1-1 and V is TRBV7-2; D is perhaps TRBD1 (6 bases). V lost 1 base and J 10 bases, leaving 13 bases between the germline ends. This CDR3 is built from 13 residues. The germline V gene has CDR1 SGHTA and CDR2 FQGNSA. The CDR3 DNA sequence: TGTGCCAGCAGCTTAGGGGGTTGGGGGGCAGCTTTCTTT. Translated, it gives CASSLGGWGAAFF.

This rearrangement joins TRBV5-4 to TRBJ1-6; D is uncertain. This CDR3 spans 13 amino acids. CDR1 is SGHNT and CDR2 is YYREEE in the germline V gene (reference sequence). Trimming took 3 bases from V and 10 from J, leaving 11 bases between them. CDR3 in DNA: TGTGCCAGCAGCTACGAGAACACCTCACCCCTCCACTTT. This gives the protein CASSYENTSPLHF.

By share, this clone counts as large (0.1 to 1%). The chain combines TRBV4-1 with TRBJ2-3, with D unresolved. CDR1 and CDR2 from the germline V gene are MGHRA and YSYEKL. This CDR3 is built from 14 residues. V was cut by 0 bases and J by 8 bases, with 12 bases left in between. CDR3 sequence: CASSQDLGPPTQYF. The CDR3 nucleotides read TGCGCCAGCAGCCAAGATTTGGGTCCTCCTACGCAGTATTTT.

There are a few counts of this clone. The CDR3 spells CASKGPGNTIYF. CDR3 bases: TGTGCCAGCAAGGGACCCGGGAACACCATATATTTT. This chain connects TRBV2 to TRBJ1-3, with D perhaps matching TRBD1 (5 bases). The V gene's germline CDR1 is SNHLY and CDR2 FYNNEI. The V end was cut by 7 bases, the J end by 7 bases, with 11 bases between. This CDR3 comprises 12 residues.

V and J are TRBV7-6 and TRBJ2-3; D not certain. This CDR3 contains 16 residues. Germline V gene data show CDR1 as SGHVS and CDR2 as FNYEAQ. V gave up 5 bases and J gave up 0 bases, with 15 bases separating them. In DNA form, the CDR3 reads TGTGCCAGCAGCGCTCGACCCCTGCACAGCACAGATACGCAGTATTTT. Protein product: CASSARPLHSTDTQYF.

V gene TRBV5-1 combines with J gene TRBJ1-6, with a weak D call TRBD1 (5 bases). Trimming took off 4 bases at V and 10 bases at J, with 15 bases between the two ends. The germline gives CDR1 SGHRS, CDR2 YFSETQ. There are 14 residues in the CDR3. The CDR3 sequence is CASSPDGGQSPLHF. The CDR3 DNA reads as TGCGCCAGCAGCCCGGACGGGGGTCAGTCACCCCTCCACTTT. Drawing the rest from reference TRBV5-1 and TRBJ1-6, the complete variable domain is KAGVTQTPRYLIKTRGQQVTLSCSPISGHRSVSWYQQTPGQGLQFLFEYFSETQRNKGNFPGRFSGRQFSNSRSEMNVSTLELGDSALYLCASSPDGGQSPLHFGNGTRLTVT.

The genes are TRBV11-2 and TRBJ2-1; 7 nucleotides align to TRBD2. CDR1 and CDR2 from the germline V gene are SGHAT and FQNNGV. CDR3 length: 14 amino acids. V shed 10 bases and J 5 bases; nucleotides not matched to a gene: 11. The CDR3 loop reads CATSRGVSDNEQFF. Written as DNA, the CDR3 is TGTGCCACTTCTCGGGGGGTCTCGGACAATGAGCAGTTCTTC.

V and J are TRBV19 and TRBJ2-2; D unresolved. This CDR3 contains 14 residues. V was shortened by 7 bases and J by 1 base, with 10 bases between the two germline ends. CDR1 and CDR2 (germline): LNHDA, SQIVND (reference sequence). CDR3 loop: CASKISGNTGELFF. CDR3 coding DNA: TGTGCCAGTAAGATCTCGGGGAACACCGGGGAGCTGTTTTTT.

Only one count was recorded for this clone. V is TRBV7-9 and J is TRBJ2-1; possibly TRBD2 for D (5 bases). The CDR3 extends over 15 amino acids. Germline CDR1 reads SEHNR; CDR2 reads FQNEAQ (reference sequence). Trimming pared 1 base from V and 2 bases from J, leaving 9 bases between. The chain's CDR3 is CASSLGGATYNEQFF. The DNA for the CDR3 is TGTGCCAGCAGCTTAGGGGGAGCCACCTACAATGAGCAGTTCTTC.

The chain is built from TRBV19 and TRBJ2-7; 8 nucleotides agree with TRBD2. CDR1 LNHDA and CDR2 SQIVND come from the germline V gene (reference sequence). There are 15 residues in the CDR3. Trimming at V came to 4 bases and at J to 4 bases, leaving 9 bases not matched to a gene. CDR3: CASSSPSGSPYEQYF. The DNA of the CDR3 is TGTGCCAGTAGTAGCCCTAGCGGGTCACCTTACGAGCAGTACTTC.

Here the CDR3 DNA reads TGTGCCAGCAGCTTAGGGCAGACAGGATATAGCAATCAGCCCCAGCATTTT. It specifies CASSLGQTGYSNQPQHF. The chain uses TRBV7-9 and TRBJ1-5; maybe TRBD1 (6 bases). The CDR3 is 17 amino acids. The germline V gene has CDR1 SEHNR and CDR2 FQNEAQ (reference sequence). Trimming stripped 1 base from V and 0 bases from J, with 13 bases between.

The CDR3 DNA sequence: TGCAGCGCTGGGACTAGCGGCACAGATACGCAGTATTTT. Protein: CSAGTSGTDTQYF. The V and J genes are TRBV29-1 and TRBJ2-3; 10 bases are a match to TRBD2. Germline CDR1 reads SQVTM; CDR2 reads ANQGSEA. After removal of 7 bases from V and 1 base from J, the junction contained 2 bases not matched to a gene. The CDR3 sequence is 13 residues long.

The V call is TRBV15, the J call TRBJ1-2, with a tentative D call TRBD1 (6 bases). V was trimmed by 0 bases and J by 8 bases, leaving 16 bases between them. The CDR3 is made up of 15 amino acids. Germline V gene data show CDR1 as LNHNV and CDR2 as YYDKDF (reference sequence). The CDR3 nucleotides read TGTGCCACCAGCAGAGAAGGCGGGGGGGCAGGAGGCTACACCTTC. This sequence encodes CATSREGGGAGGYTF. Drawing the rest from reference TRBV15 and TRBJ1-2, the complete variable domain is DAMVIQNPRYQVTQFGKPVTLSCSQTLNHNVMYWYQQKSSQAPKLLFHYYDKDFNNEADTPDNFQSRRPNTSFCFLDIRSPGLGDTAMYLCATSREGGGAGGYTFGSGTRLTVV.

This clone was detected many times. Other nucleotide sequences in the sample specify the same CDR3. The chain carries TRBV4-1 and TRBJ2-2, with D uncertain. The CDR3 sequence is 14 residues long. CDR1 and CDR2 from the germline V gene are MGHRA and YSYEKL. Trimming removed 0 bases from V and 4 bases from J, with 6 bases in between. This chain's CDR3 is CASSQDRSTGELFF. The CDR3 DNA reads TGCGCCAGCAGCCAAGATAGGAGCACCGGGGAGCTGTTTTTT.

The chain couples TRBV30 to TRBJ2-1; D might be TRBD2 (6 bases). The germline V and J ends were trimmed by 3 bases and 8 bases, with 11 bases remaining between them. The germline gives CDR1 GTSNPN, CDR2 SVGIG (reference sequence). The CDR3 is 12 residues long. The CDR3 is CAWRGRDYEQFF. The CDR3 coding sequence is TGTGCCTGGAGGGGCAGGGACTATGAGCAGTTCTTC.

This chain joins TRBV9 and TRBJ2-5; TRBD2 agrees at 15 bases. CDR1 and CDR2 (germline): SGDLS, YYNGEE. The CDR3 totals 15 residues. The V gene end was trimmed by 5 bases and the J gene end by 2 bases; junction bases not matched to a gene: 1. CDR3 nucleotide sequence: TGTGCCAGCAGTGGACTAGCGGGGGGGCAAGAGACCCAGTACTTC. Translated: CASSGLAGGQETQYF.

V and J are TRBV4-3 and TRBJ1-2; unclear D gene. V was cut by 2 bases and J by 1 base, with 11 bases left in between. This CDR3 spans 15 amino acids. Germline V gene lookup returns CDR1 LGHNA and CDR2 YSLEER. DNA of the CDR3: TGCGCCAGCAGCCAATGGGTGGACGGTAACTATGGCTACACCTTC. It yields the protein CASSQWVDGNYGYTF.

The rearrangement uses TRBV2 and TRBJ2-7; D gene ambiguous. CDR1 and CDR2 (germline): SNHLY, FYNNEI. The CDR3 sequence is 10 residues long. The ends were cut back, 4 bases at V and 3 bases at J, with 1 base in the middle. The CDR3 region has the DNA TGTGCCAGCAGTGTCTACGAGCAGTACTTC. This translates into CASSVYEQYF. The whole variable domain, filled in from reference TRBV2 and TRBJ2-7, reads EPEVTQTPSHQVTQMGQEVILRCVPISNHLYFYWYRQILGQKVEFLVSFYNNEISEKSEIFDDQFSVERPDGSNFTLKIRSTKLEDSAMYFCASSVYEQYFGPGTRLTVT.

The chain links TRBV30 to TRBJ2-1, with D tentatively TRBD2 (5 bases). Germline V gene sequence: CDR1 GTSNPN, CDR2 SVGIG (reference sequence). The length of the CDR3 is 13 residues. V lost 2 bases and J lost 5, with 10 bases in between. Here the CDR3 reads CAWSTDGNNEQFF. The CDR3 DNA follows: TGTGCCTGGAGTACGGACGGGAACAATGAGCAGTTCTTC.

As DNA, the CDR3 is TGTGCCAGCAGCCAACCTGATGGCGGGGAACGGTCCTACAATGAGCAGTTCTTC. This codes for CASSQPDGGERSYNEQFF. The chain has TRBV4-2 and TRBJ2-1; D perhaps matches TRBD2 (6 bases). The CDR3 covers 18 residues. Germline V lookup: CDR1 LGHNA, CDR2 YNFKEQ. The V gene lost 2 bases and the J gene lost 1 base, with 18 bases spanning the gap.